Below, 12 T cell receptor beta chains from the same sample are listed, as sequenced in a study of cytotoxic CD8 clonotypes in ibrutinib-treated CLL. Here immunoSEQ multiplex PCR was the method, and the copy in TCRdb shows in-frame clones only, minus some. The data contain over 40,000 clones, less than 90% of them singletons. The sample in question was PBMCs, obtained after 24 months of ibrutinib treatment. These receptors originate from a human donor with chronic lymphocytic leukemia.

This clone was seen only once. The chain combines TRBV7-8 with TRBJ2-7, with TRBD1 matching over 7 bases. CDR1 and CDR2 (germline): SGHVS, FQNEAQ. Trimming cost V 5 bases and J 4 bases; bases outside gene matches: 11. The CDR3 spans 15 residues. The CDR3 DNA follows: TGTGCCAGCAGCGCACGCCGGGACAGAGATTACGAGCAGTACTTC. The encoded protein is CASSARRDRDYEQYF.

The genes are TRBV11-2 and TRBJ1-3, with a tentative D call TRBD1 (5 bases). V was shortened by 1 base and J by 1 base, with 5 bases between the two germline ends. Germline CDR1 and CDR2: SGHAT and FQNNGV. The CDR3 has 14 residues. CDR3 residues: CASSLAGSGNTIYF. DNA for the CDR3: TGTGCCAGCAGCTTAGCAGGGTCTGGAAACACCATATATTTT.

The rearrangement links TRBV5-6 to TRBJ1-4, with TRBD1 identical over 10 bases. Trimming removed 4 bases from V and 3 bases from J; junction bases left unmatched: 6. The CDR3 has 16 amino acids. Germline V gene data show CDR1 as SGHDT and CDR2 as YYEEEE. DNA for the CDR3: TGTGCCAGCAGCCGACAGGGGGCACCAGCTAATGAAAAACTGTTTTTT. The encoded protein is CASSRQGAPANEKLFF.

The CDR3 DNA reads as TGCGCCAGCGCCGAGGGGACAGGGGGCCGGAATGAGCAGTTCTTC. This codes for CASAEGTGGRNEQFF. The chain joins TRBV10-1 to TRBJ2-1, with 12 bases lining up with TRBD1. V dropped 8 bases and J dropped 7; count of bases not matched to a gene: 9. CDR1 is WNHNN, CDR2 SYGVQD, per germline (reference sequence). The CDR3 contains 15 residues.

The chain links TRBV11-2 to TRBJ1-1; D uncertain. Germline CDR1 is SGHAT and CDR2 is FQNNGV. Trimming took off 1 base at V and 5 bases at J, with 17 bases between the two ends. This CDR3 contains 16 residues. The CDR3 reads CASSLGSGSGRTEAFF. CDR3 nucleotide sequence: TGTGCCAGCAGCTTAGGTTCGGGGTCCGGGCGAACTGAAGCTTTCTTT.

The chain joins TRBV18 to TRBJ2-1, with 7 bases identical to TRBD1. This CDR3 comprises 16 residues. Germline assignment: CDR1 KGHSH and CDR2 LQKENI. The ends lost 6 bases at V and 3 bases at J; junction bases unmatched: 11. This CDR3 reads CASSLLDRAGYNEQFF. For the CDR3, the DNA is TGTGCCAGCTCCCTCCTTGACAGGGCAGGCTACAATGAGCAGTTCTTC.

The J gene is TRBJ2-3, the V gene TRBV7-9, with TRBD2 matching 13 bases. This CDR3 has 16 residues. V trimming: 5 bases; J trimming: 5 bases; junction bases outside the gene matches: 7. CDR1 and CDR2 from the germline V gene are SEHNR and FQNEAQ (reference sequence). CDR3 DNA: TGTGCCAGCAGCCCACGACTAGCGGGAGGTGGAGATACGCAGTATTTT. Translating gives CASSPRLAGGGDTQYF.

CDR3 sequence reads: CAWSHTSYGYTF. The CDR3, as DNA: TGTGCCTGGAGTCACACCTCCTATGGCTACACCTTC. V gene TRBV30 combines with J gene TRBJ1-2; D gene uncertain. Trimming stripped 2 bases from V and 4 bases from J, with 8 bases between. CDR3 length: 12 amino acids. Germline lookup yields CDR1 GTSNPN and CDR2 SVGIG (reference sequence).

CDR3: CASSPRTMDETQYF. The CDR3 nucleotides read TGTGCCAGCAGCCCGCGGACTATGGATGAGACCCAGTACTTC. The chain joins TRBV11-1 to TRBJ2-5; tentative D call: TRBD2 (6 bases). CDR1 is SGHAT, CDR2 FQDESV, per germline (reference sequence). This CDR3 is built from 14 residues. V lost 5 bases, J lost 5 bases, and 15 bases lay in between. Full variable domain (missing parts from reference TRBV11-1 and TRBJ2-5): EAEVAQSPRYKITEKSQAVAFWCDPISGHATLYWYRQILGQGPELLVQFQDESVVDDSQLPKDRFSAERLKGVDSTLKIQPAELGDSAMYLCASSPRTMDETQYFGPGTRLLVL.

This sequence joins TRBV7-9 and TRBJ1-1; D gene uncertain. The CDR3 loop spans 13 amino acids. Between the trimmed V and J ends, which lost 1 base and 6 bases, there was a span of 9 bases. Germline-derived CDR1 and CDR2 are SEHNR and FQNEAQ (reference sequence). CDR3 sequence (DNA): TGTGCCAGCAGCTTAGGGGCGTCGGCTGAAGCTTTCTTT. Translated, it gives CASSLGASAEAFF. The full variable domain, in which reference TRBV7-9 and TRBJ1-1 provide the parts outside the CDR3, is DTGVSQNPRHKITKRGQNVTFRCDPISEHNRLYWYRQTLGQGPEFLTYFQNEAQLEKSRLLSDRFSAERPKGSFSTLEIQRTEQGDSAMYLCASSLGASAEAFFGQGTRLTVV.

This CDR3 is CASSELQALYGYTF. CDR3 DNA sequence: TGTGCCAGCAGTGAATTACAGGCTCTCTATGGCTACACCTTC. The V and J genes are TRBV6-1 and TRBJ1-2, with D perhaps matching TRBD1 (5 bases). CDR1 is MNHNS, CDR2 SASEGT, per germline. Trimming removed 2 bases at V and 4 bases at J, with 11 bases between. The CDR3 is made up of 14 amino acids.

The CDR3: CASSHLHRGESGELFF. The DNA for the CDR3 is TGTGCCAGCAGCCACCTGCACAGGGGGGAGTCCGGGGAGCTGTTTTTT. This rearrangement joins TRBV11-2 to TRBJ2-2, with 8 bases that match TRBD1. CDR1 SGHAT and CDR2 FQNNGV come from the germline V gene. This CDR3 spans 16 amino acids. With V trimmed by 5 bases and J by 6 bases, 11 bases remained unmatched.